This is a list of T cell receptor beta chains from one sample in a study of blood T cells in healthy people across ages. TCRdb reprocessed the 5' RACE reads via MiXCR and lists one record per CDR3 protein. Of over 450,000 distinct CDR3 sequences in the sample, less than 25% are singletons; the top ten hold 7.5% to 9%. This same sample was also taken into another study, of T cells of mothers and their children.

Specimen: blood. The receptors shown here come from a boy under 18 in good health. The CDR3 runs from the conserved cysteine through the conserved F or W. A D gene is named only where the DNA matches it firmly. Clone sizes are given selectively: once, few, many, or a class where the clone is expanded.

D	J	V	size	CDR3	DNA
-	TRBJ2-5	TRBV7-2	many	CASSSTGTPQETQYF	TGTGCCAGCAGCTCAACCGGGACACCCCAAGAGACCCAGTACTTC
-	TRBJ1-1	TRBV20-1	-	CSAIIPGRLNTEAFF	TGCAGTGCTATTATACCAGGACGGTTGAACACTGAAGCTTTCTTT
-	TRBJ1-1	TRBV19	-	CASSIGPNMNTEAFF	TGTGCCAGTAGTATCGGGCCAAATATGAACACTGAAGCTTTCTTT
-	TRBJ2-1	TRBV5-1	-	CASSSNPGPNEQFF	TGCGCCAGCAGCTCGAACCCTGGACCCAATGAGCAGTTCTTC
-	TRBJ1-2	TRBV29-1	few	CSAGTVDYGYTF	TGCAGCGCTGGCACAGTTGACTATGGCTACACCTTC
TRBD2	TRBJ2-2	TRBV29-1	-	CSVAGLAGAINTGELFF	TGCAGCGTTGCGGGACTAGCGGGAGCTATAAACACCGGGGAGCTGTTTTTT
-	TRBJ2-3	TRBV6-1	-	CASGDLETDTQYF	TGTGCCAGCGGCGATTTAGAAACAGATACGCAGTATTTT
-	TRBJ1-1	TRBV24-1	-	CATRATDNTEAFF	TGTGCCACCAGAGCGACGGATAACACTGAAGCTTTCTTT
-	TRBJ2-5	TRBV28	-	CASSFFIAGRETQYF	TGTGCCAGCAGTTTTTTTATAGCCGGGCGAGAGACCCAGTACTTC
-	TRBJ2-5	TRBV12-3/TRBV12-4	-	CASSAQQGQETQYF	TGTGCCAGCAGCGCCCAACAGGGCCAAGAGACCCAGTACTTC
-	TRBJ2-1	TRBV24-1	-	CATSDFPLDNEQFF	TGTGCCACCAGTGATTTTCCCCTCGACAATGAGCAGTTCTTC
TRBD1	TRBJ1-6	TRBV12-3/TRBV12-4	many	CASSSPGQGDSPLHF	TGTGCCAGCAGTTCTCCGGGACAGGGAGATTCACCCCTCCACTTT
TRBD1	TRBJ1-2	TRBV6-2/TRBV6-3	-	CASSYAGTGGPYGYTF	TGTGCCAGCAGTTACGCCGGGACAGGGGGCCCCTATGGCTACACCTTC
-	TRBJ1-5	TRBV20-1	few	CSAHRDTNQPQHF	TGCAGTGCTCACCGGGACACCAATCAGCCCCAGCATTTT
-	TRBJ1-5	TRBV6-1	few	CASSDAAQPQHF	TGTGCCAGCAGTGACGCGGCTCAGCCCCAGCATTTT
-	TRBJ1-3	TRBV18	-	CASSSTPGISGNTIYF	TGTGCCAGCTCATCTACGCCAGGGATCTCTGGAAACACCATATATTTT
TRBD2	TRBJ2-5	TRBV4-1	-	CASSQDPAGATRTQYF	TGCGCCAGCAGCCAAGATCCAGCGGGGGCTACACGGACCCAGTACTTC
-	TRBJ2-6	TRBV4-3	-	CASSLEWAASGANVLTF	TGCGCCAGCAGCCTGGAGTGGGCGGCCTCTGGGGCCAACGTCCTGACTTTC
TRBD1	TRBJ2-1	TRBV6-5	-	CASSYAGTGYNEQFF	TGTGCCAGCAGTTACGCCGGGACAGGGTACAATGAGCAGTTCTTC
-	TRBJ1-5	TRBV10-3	few	CAISESGYSNQPQHF	TGTGCCATCAGTGAGTCGGGGTATAGCAATCAGCCCCAGCATTTT
TRBD2	TRBJ2-6	TRBV12-3/TRBV12-4	few	CASSRGDSGANVLTF	TGTGCCAGCAGTCGGGGGGACTCTGGGGCCAACGTCCTGACTTTC
-	TRBJ2-2	TRBV27	few	CASRQYGELFF	TGTGCCAGCAGGCAATACGGGGAGCTGTTTTTT
-	TRBJ2-3	TRBV27	-	CASSLGFPDTQYF	TGTGCCAGCAGTTTAGGGTTCCCAGATACGCAGTATTTT
-	TRBJ2-3	TRBV7-2	few	CASSWGADTQYF	TGTGCCAGCAGCTGGGGGGCAGATACGCAGTATTTT
-	TRBJ1-2	TRBV2	-	CASSEEAYSRNYGYTF	TGTGCCAGCAGTGAAGAGGCATATTCAAGAAACTATGGCTACACCTTC
-	TRBJ2-4	TRBV28	-	CASSFPREGGMTKNIQYF	TGTGCCAGCAGTTTTCCTAGGGAGGGGGGGATGACCAAAAACATTCAGTACTTC
-	TRBJ2-7	TRBV5-1	few	CASSLEVGGMYF	TGCGCCAGCAGCTTGGAAGTTGGGGGTATGTACTTC
-	TRBJ2-1	TRBV4-2	few	CASSDENEQFF	TGTGCCAGCAGCGACGAAAATGAGCAGTTCTTC
TRBD1	TRBJ2-5	TRBV5-1	-	CASSLGQGYQETQYF	TGCGCCAGCAGCCTAGGACAGGGGTACCAAGAGACCCAGTACTTC
TRBD1	TRBJ1-3	TRBV25-1	-	CASSELGFESGQAYGNTIYF	TGTGCCAGCAGTGAACTGGGATTTGAATCGGGACAGGCTTATGGAAACACCATATATTTT
-	TRBJ2-6	TRBV12-3/TRBV12-4	few	CATESTDSGANVLTF	TGTGCCACCGAGTCTACAGACTCTGGGGCCAACGTCCTGACTTTC
-	TRBJ2-1	TRBV6-5	few	CASSRGIYNEQFF	TGTGCCAGCAGCCGTGGTATCTACAATGAGCAGTTCTTC
TRBD2	TRBJ2-3	TRBV20-1	-	CSIRAPSGSTDTQYF	TGCAGCATCCGGGCCCCTAGCGGTTCCACAGATACGCAGTATTTT
TRBD2	TRBJ2-7	TRBV20-1	-	CSARPGLAIYEQYF	TGCAGTGCTAGGCCGGGACTAGCCATCTACGAGCAGTACTTC
-	TRBJ1-3	TRBV4-1	few	CASSQVWGNSGNTIYF	TGCGCCAGCAGCCAAGTTTGGGGTAACTCTGGAAACACCATATATTTT
-	TRBJ2-1	TRBV9	few	CASSVAWGESRNEQFF	TGTGCCAGCAGCGTAGCTTGGGGGGAGAGCCGCAATGAGCAGTTCTTC
-	TRBJ1-4	TRBV6-5	-	CATSTATGEKLFF	TGTGCCACCTCAACGGCGACAGGTGAAAAACTGTTTTTT
-	TRBJ2-1	TRBV7-9	-	CASRGTNANEQFF	TGTGCCAGCAGAGGAACGAACGCAAATGAGCAGTTCTTC
-	TRBJ1-3	TRBV4-3	-	CASSQDRGSVSGNTIYF	TGCGCCAGCAGCCAAGATCGTGGATCGGTCTCTGGAAACACCATATATTTT
-	TRBJ1-6	TRBV6-2/TRBV6-3	few	CASSSNRELNSPLHF	TGTGCCAGCAGTTCCAACCGGGAGCTTAATTCACCCCTCCACTTT
-	TRBJ1-1	TRBV5-1	-	CATSIGPSNTEAFF	TGCGCCACCTCGATCGGACCATCAAACACTGAAGCTTTCTTT
-	TRBJ1-5	TRBV21-1	-	CASSVQGASNQPQHF	TGTGCCAGCAGCGTACAGGGGGCTAGCAATCAGCCCCAGCATTTT
TRBD1	TRBJ1-2	TRBV5-5	-	CASRIEGALNYGYTF	TGTGCCAGCAGGATTGAGGGGGCGCTTAACTATGGCTACACCTTC
-	TRBJ1-1	TRBV9	-	CASSVTRGSTEAFF	TGTGCCAGCAGCGTAACTCGTGGGAGCACTGAAGCTTTCTTT
-	TRBJ1-4	TRBV5-6	-	CASSLLGGTNEKLFF	TGTGCCAGCAGCTTGCTAGGGGGAACTAATGAAAAACTGTTTTTT
-	TRBJ1-2	TRBV28	-	CAMGSQRRGGGYTF	TGTGCCATGGGTAGTCAAAGACGGGGAGGGGGCTACACCTTC
-	TRBJ2-4	TRBV20-1	-	CSAVDIAKNIQYF	TGCAGTGCTGTAGACATAGCCAAAAACATTCAGTACTTC
-	TRBJ2-5	TRBV4-3	few	CASSQVEGVTQYF	TGCGCCAGCAGCCAAGTGGAGGGAGTGACCCAGTACTTC
TRBD1	TRBJ2-3	TRBV12-3/TRBV12-4	-	CASSFGDRGADAQYF	TGTGCCAGCAGTTTCGGGGACAGGGGCGCAGATGCGCAGTATTTT
-	TRBJ1-5	TRBV2	-	CASRPDSHSNQPQHF	TGTGCCAGCAGACCAGACAGCCATAGCAATCAGCCCCAGCATTTT
-	TRBJ2-6	TRBV6-4	few	CASSTISGANVLTF	TGTGCCAGCAGTACCATCTCTGGGGCCAACGTCCTGACTTTC
-	TRBJ2-5	TRBV12-3/TRBV12-4	many	CASSRWGGQETQYF	TGTGCCAGCAGTCGATGGGGCGGCCAAGAGACCCAGTACTTC
TRBD2	TRBJ2-5	TRBV20-1	few	CSAGTSGMETQYF	TGCAGTGCTGGGACTAGCGGGATGGAGACCCAGTACTTC
TRBD1	TRBJ2-5	TRBV2	-	CASSDLTTGDGTQYF	TGTGCCAGCAGTGATTTAACCACAGGGGATGGGACCCAGTACTTC
TRBD1	TRBJ1-2	TRBV7-9	-	CASTLLPGQVDYGYTF	TGTGCCAGCACCCTACTCCCAGGACAGGTCGACTATGGCTACACCTTC